This T cell receptor beta chain emerged from a study of T cell responses to AZD1222 COVID-19 vaccine. Study findings and constraints: In a largely white British group with more females than males, clonal diversity was possibly underestimated. Spike-specific TCR breadth and depth were elevated following two AZD1222 doses.

The CDR3 runs 13 residues. The germline V gene encodes CDR1 SEHNR and CDR2 FQNEAQ (reference sequence). The V gene lost 1 base and the J gene lost 5 bases, with 8 bases spanning the gap. The table came from immunoSEQ multiplex PCR; TCRdb's copy has only in-frame clones and leaves some out. Here the sample spans 130,000 or so clones, roughly 93% being singletons. Concerning this clone itself: No antigen is known for it.

The chain carries TRBV7-9 and TRBJ2-5, with D unclear. The receptor comes from an adult in good health. Sequenced here: peripheral blood, sampled on day 0 of AZD1222 vaccination. Here the CDR3 DNA reads TGTGCCAGCAGCTTAGTAGGGTCTGAGACCCAGTACTTC. It encodes CASSLVGSETQYF.